The 20 T cell receptor beta chains reported below all come from one sample, sequenced in a study of CD8+ T cells in alopecia areata. Extracted RNA was reverse transcribed, and the resulting cDNA served as sequencing template. The repertoire was sequenced with immunoSEQ multiplex PCR; TCRdb's copy has only in-frame clones and lacks some. The sample consists of about 94,000 clones, over 70% of them appearing once. Treatment reported: oral pan-JAK inhibitor, 5-10 mg twice daily. The sequences come from CD8+ T cells sorted from blood, collected at week 44, from a patient treated with tofacitinib. Receptors were obtained from a human donor with alopecia areata.

As regards this clone: Additional DNA sequences in this sample encode the identical CDR3. V is TRBV14 and J is TRBJ1-2; D is unclear. The germline V and J ends were trimmed by 0 bases and 4 bases, with 6 bases remaining between them. Germline V lookup: CDR1 SGHDN, CDR2 FVKESK. The CDR3 contains 13 residues. CDR3 residues: CASSQDRRYGYTF. CDR3 bases: TGTGCCAGCAGCCAAGACAGACGCTATGGCTACACCTTC.

The CDR3 DNA follows: TGTGCCAGCAGCTTGGTTTACAATGAGCAGTTCTTC. This codes for CASSLVYNEQFF. This chain connects TRBV5-6 to TRBJ2-1; D not resolved. CDR3 size: 12 residues. The V end lost 0 bases, the J end lost 4 bases, and 2 bases lay between the germline ends. Germline-derived CDR1 and CDR2 are SGHDT and YYEEEE.

This chain links TRBV23-1 with TRBJ1-1; D is unresolved. TRBV23-1 is given ORF status, its function remaining uncertain. V gave up 8 bases and J gave up 11 bases, with 12 bases separating them. This CDR3 is built from 10 residues. The CDR3 DNA reads as TGCGCCAGCGGTGAGGGAGAGGCTTTCTTT. Translating gives CASGEGEAFF.

V usage is TRBV4-3 and J usage is TRBJ1-1, with D possibly matching TRBD1 (5 bases). V shed 3 bases and J shed 1 base, with 9 bases lying between them. CDR1 LGHNA and CDR2 YSLEER come from the germline V gene. This CDR3 region has 14 residues. CDR3 nucleotides: TGCGCCAGCAGCCACGACAGACGGAACACTGAAGCTTTCTTT. Its protein is CASSHDRRNTEAFF.

This chain links TRBV27 with TRBJ1-2, with 8 bases fitting TRBD1. Unmatched junction bases numbered 7, after V lost 5 bases and J lost 2 bases. This CDR3 is 15 amino acids long. CDR1 MNHEY and CDR2 SMNVEV come from the germline V gene (reference sequence). The chain's CDR3 is CASSQDRAPNYGYTF. Here the CDR3 DNA reads TGTGCCAGCAGTCAGGACAGGGCCCCCAACTATGGCTACACCTTC.

The rearrangement uses TRBV4-3 and TRBJ1-1; the D is unclear. Trimming left V 0 bases short and J 4 bases short, with 18 bases between. Looked up from germline, CDR1 is LGHNA and CDR2 is YSLEER. The CDR3 is 17 amino acids. The CDR3 DNA follows: TGCGCCAGCAGCCAAGATTTCGCTCAAGAAGTGGGCACTGAAGCTTTCTTT. Amino acid sequence: CASSQDFAQEVGTEAFF.

The V and J genes are TRBV2 and TRBJ2-2; D gene uncertain. Germline lookup yields CDR1 SNHLY and CDR2 FYNNEI. This CDR3 is built from 14 residues. V was shortened by 6 bases and J by 6 bases, with 14 bases between the two germline ends. CDR3 region: CASRTGPQPGELFF. CDR3 in DNA: TGTGCCAGCAGGACCGGGCCCCAGCCCGGGGAGCTGTTTTTT.

The V and J genes are TRBV10-3 and TRBJ2-1, with D perhaps matching TRBD2 (7 bases). Germline-derived CDR1 and CDR2 are ENHRY and SYGVKD. V dropped 3 bases and J dropped 5 bases, with 11 bases sitting between them. The CDR3 sequence is 14 residues long. CDR3 bases: TGTGCCATCAGTGATGGGGAGGGGGACAATGAGCAGTTCTTC. It is translated as CAISDGEGDNEQFF.

This clone turned up a few times. The rearrangement uses TRBV29-1 and TRBJ2-1; 10 bases align to TRBD1. Germline V gives CDR1 SQVTM, CDR2 ANQGSEA. This CDR3 is 12 amino acids long. J was trimmed by 9 bases and V by 3 bases; bases with no gene match: 2. DNA for the CDR3: TGCAGCGTTGAGGGACAGGGGTTTGAGCAGTTCTTC. This codes for CSVEGQGFEQFF.

There are a few counts of this clone. V gene TRBV13 combines with J gene TRBJ2-7; D gene uncertain. CDR1 and CDR2 (germline): PRHDT, FYEKMQ (reference sequence). V was trimmed by 5 bases and J by 3 bases, leaving 14 bases between them. This CDR3 comprises 14 residues. The CDR3 here is CASSIRAVSYEQYF. In nucleotides, the CDR3 is TGTGCCAGCAGCATAAGGGCCGTTAGCTACGAGCAGTACTTC.

This clone was counted between two and nine times. The rearrangement links TRBV5-1 to TRBJ1-2; TRBD1 matches 8 bases. There are 12 residues in the CDR3. Per the germline V gene, CDR1 is SGHRS and CDR2 is YFSETQ. Trimming removed 4 bases from V and 8 bases from J; junction bases left unmatched: 4. CDR3 bases: TGCGCCAGCAGCACGACAGGGGAGGGCTACACCTTC. It encodes CASSTTGEGYTF.

J is TRBJ2-1 and V is TRBV6-5; 8 nucleotides agree with TRBD2. CDR3 length equals 15 residues. Looked up from germline, CDR1 is MNHEY and CDR2 is SVGAGI. V shed 5 bases and J 8 bases; nucleotides not matched to a gene: 11. CDR3 sequence (DNA): TGTGCCAGCAGTAACGGGGGGGCCTTTAGGCATGAGCAGTTCTTC. Translation gives CASSNGGAFRHEQFF.

The V and J genes are TRBV23-1 and TRBJ2-3, with D hard to call. TRBV23-1 is reported as an ORF; its role is uncertain. Trimming left V 2 bases short and J 5 bases short, with 11 bases between. CDR3 length: 14 amino acids. The CDR3 sequence is CASSQRAKEDTQYF. As DNA, the CDR3 is TGCGCCAGCAGTCAAAGGGCCAAAGAAGATACGCAGTATTTT.

The chain combines TRBV6-6 with TRBJ2-5; 10 bases fit TRBD2. The V gene end was trimmed by 5 bases and the J gene end by 2 bases; junction bases not matched to a gene: 5. The CDR3 contains 15 residues. Germline CDR1 is MNHNY and CDR2 is SVGAGI (reference sequence). CDR3 sequence reads: CASSPSGGVQETQYF. CDR3 bases: TGTGCCAGCAGTCCGAGCGGGGGGGTTCAAGAGACCCAGTACTTC.

This clone was picked up a small number of times. The V gene is TRBV4-3, the J gene TRBJ2-6; no firm D call. The CDR3 runs to 16 residues. Trimming removed 4 bases at V and 0 bases at J, with 10 bases between. The germline V gene encodes CDR1 LGHNA and CDR2 YSLEER. DNA of the CDR3: TGCGCCAGCAGCCCTGAGGCAGGCTCTGGGGCCAACGTCCTGACTTTC. Amino acids: CASSPEAGSGANVLTF.

The V call is TRBV7-3, the J call TRBJ1-1, with TRBD1 as a possible D gene (5 bases). The CDR3 loop spans 13 amino acids. V lost 4 bases and J 1 base, leaving 7 bases between the germline ends. Germline V gene lookup returns CDR1 SGHTA and CDR2 FQGTGA. Here the CDR3 reads CASSYTGNTEAFF. The CDR3 bases are TGTGCCAGCAGCTATACAGGGAACACTGAAGCTTTCTTT.

Here the CDR3 reads CASSSNSGTEAFF. DNA for the CDR3: TGTGCCAGTAGTTCTAATTCCGGCACTGAAGCTTTCTTT. This sequence joins TRBV19 and TRBJ1-1; D uncertain. V shed 5 bases and J shed 4 bases, with 11 bases lying between them. The germline gives CDR1 LNHDA, CDR2 SQIVND (reference sequence). The CDR3 is made up of 13 amino acids.

J is TRBJ2-3 and V is TRBV4-1; D is undetermined. Germline loops: CDR1 MGHRA, CDR2 YSYEKL. The CDR3 totals 15 residues. The ends were cut back, 0 bases at V and 0 bases at J, with 7 bases in the middle. The CDR3 sequence is CASSQDAVSTDTQYF. The CDR3 coding sequence is TGCGCCAGCAGCCAAGATGCGGTTAGCACAGATACGCAGTATTTT.

This clone has a single count. V gene TRBV4-3 combines with J gene TRBJ2-7, with TRBD1 as a possible D gene (6 bases). This CDR3 spans 14 amino acids. Germline V lookup: CDR1 LGHNA, CDR2 YSLEER. V lost 1 base to trimming and J lost 5 bases, with 12 bases between them. CDR3 bases: TGCGCCAGCAGCCAAGGCCAGGGGTCCCACGAGCAGTACTTC. As protein: CASSQGQGSHEQYF.

J is TRBJ2-1 and V is TRBV2; weak D call: TRBD1 (5 bases). V shed 1 base and J shed 8 bases, with 12 bases lying between them. The CDR3 is 14 amino acids. The germline V gene encodes CDR1 SNHLY and CDR2 FYNNEI. CDR3 sequence: CASSEVLTADEQFF. CDR3 nucleotides: TGTGCCAGCAGTGAAGTCTTGACAGCTGATGAGCAGTTCTTC. Supplemented by reference TRBV2 and TRBJ2-1, the full variable domain reads EPEVTQTPSHQVTQMGQEVILRCVPISNHLYFYWYRQILGQKVEFLVSFYNNEISEKSEIFDDQFSVERPDGSNFTLKIRSTKLEDSAMYFCASSEVLTADEQFFGPGTRLTVL.